Included here is one T cell receptor (beta chain) sequence, with context. What it recognizes is unknown. V was trimmed by 7 bases and J by 4 bases, leaving 11 bases between them. The CDR3 consists of 13 residues. The germline CDR1 and CDR2 sequences are MNHEY and SMNVEV (reference sequence). Treatment described: approximately 9-day PBMC culture with coronavirus spike peptide pools or control peptides (ViraFEST assay). The study sequenced cultured CD4+ T cell DNA using the Oncomine TCR Beta short-read assay. Once CD4+ T cells had been cultured, genomic DNA was extracted from them. In TCRdb, the PCR reads were re-called with MiXCR into one record per CDR3 protein. The sample has about 3,500 distinct CDR3 sequences, approximately 30% seen once. This specimen comes from a study of vaccination and CD4 T cells after COVID-19. Study-wide background: At a median about 72 days (range 14 to 241) after dose two, post-vaccine samples were obtained. Overall study results and limits: Going from around 20 to 38, median SARS-CoV-2-reactive clonotypes did not rise significantly.

The TCR originated in a human donor who had recovered from COVID-19. The sample consisted of CD4+ T cells from blood, cultured in vitro. The chain carries TRBV27 and TRBJ1-3; no clear D. CDR3 in amino acids: CASTSQRGNTIYF. The CDR3, as DNA: TGTGCCAGCACCTCCCAGCGGGGAAACACCATATATTTT.